Listed below are T cell receptor beta chains from one sample, sequenced in a study of Graves' ophthalmopathy and Graves' hyperthyroidism. TCRdb reanalysed the multiplex PCR reads using MiXCR and keeps one entry per CDR3 protein. The repertoire has roughly 160,000 distinct CDR3 sequences, roughly 37% of them found once; the top ten carry around 5.5%. The sequenced sample consisted of peripheral blood. The receptors were gathered from a woman aged 40 to 50 with Graves' ophthalmopathy. The CDR3 runs from the conserved cysteine through the conserved F or W. A D gene is named only where the DNA matches it firmly. Clone size is stated in some rows and not others, as once, few, many or a class when expanded.

J gene | D gene | clone size | V gene | CDR3 protein | CDR3 DNA
TRBJ2-7 | TRBD2 | many | TRBV28 | CASSSSGTTYEQYF | TGTGCCAGCAGTTCTAGCGGCACCACCTACGAGCAGTACTTC
TRBJ2-7 | TRBD1 | few | TRBV7-8 | CASMKGQGSEQYF | TGTGCCAGCATGAAGGGACAGGGGAGCGAGCAGTACTTC
TRBJ1-1 | . | once | TRBV7-8 | CASSYGAGETEAFF | TGTGCCAGCAGTTATGGGGCGGGCGAAACTGAAGCTTTCTTT
TRBJ1-1 | . | many | TRBV18 | CASSAQGRNTEAFF | TGTGCCAGCTCAGCACAGGGTCGGAACACTGAAGCTTTCTTT
TRBJ2-7 | TRBD1 | . | TRBV12-3/TRBV12-4 | CASSPGQSFYEQYF | TGTGCCAGCAGTCCGGGACAGTCGTTCTACGAGCAGTACTTC
TRBJ2-2 | TRBD2 | many | TRBV12-3/TRBV12-4 | CASSRGLAGETGELFF | TGTGCCAGCAGTCGTGGACTAGCGGGGGAAACCGGGGAGCTGTTTTTT
TRBJ1-1 | . | . | TRBV6-2/TRBV6-3 | CASRLPGMNTEAFF | TGTGCCAGCAGATTACCAGGGATGAACACTGAAGCTTTCTTT
TRBJ1-1 | . | many | TRBV28 | CASSLRTELNTEAFF | TGTGCCAGCAGTTTGCGGACGGAACTGAACACTGAAGCTTTCTTT
TRBJ1-2 | . | . | TRBV19 | CASSGALNYGYTF | TGTGCCAGTAGTGGGGCTTTGAACTATGGCTACACCTTC
TRBJ2-5 | . | many | TRBV7-2 | CASSPGAIPEETQYF | TGTGCCAGCAGCCCGGGAGCGATCCCCGAAGAGACCCAGTACTTC
TRBJ2-7 | . | few | TRBV6-5 | CASSYREMHEQYF | TGTGCCAGCAGTTACAGGGAGATGCACGAGCAGTACTTC
TRBJ1-6 | . | . | TRBV30 | CAWSVRTGDNWSYNSPLHF | TGTGCCTGGAGTGTACGAACGGGGGATAATTGGTCCTATAATTCACCCCTCCACTTT
TRBJ2-7 | . | many | TRBV5-1 | CASSVDSYEQYF | TGCGCCAGCAGCGTGGACTCCTACGAGCAGTACTTC
TRBJ2-7 | . | many | TRBV4-1 | CASSQEPGSGQYF | TGCGCCAGCAGCCAAGAACCAGGTTCGGGGCAGTACTTC
TRBJ1-1 | . | many | TRBV29-1 | CSVGVWTEAFF | TGCAGCGTTGGAGTTTGGACTGAAGCTTTCTTT
TRBJ1-1 | . | many | TRBV9 | CASSVEGGGAFF | TGTGCCAGCAGCGTAGAGGGCGGGGGAGCTTTCTTT
TRBJ2-7 | TRBD1 | many | TRBV27 | CASSVPGQSYEQYF | TGTGCCAGCAGTGTACCGGGACAGAGCTACGAGCAGTACTTC
TRBJ1-2 | . | many | TRBV6-5 | CASTPGGIYGYTF | TGTGCCAGCACCCCGGGGGGTATCTATGGCTACACCTTC
TRBJ2-2 | . | . | TRBV12-3/TRBV12-4 | CASAFSRELFF | TGTGCCAGCGCCTTCTCTAGGGAGCTGTTTTTT
TRBJ1-1 | TRBD1 | . | TRBV28 | CASSTGAPPGYGAFF | TGTGCCAGTAGCACAGGGGCCCCCCCGGGGTATGGAGCTTTCTTT
TRBJ1-2 | TRBD1 | . | TRBV18 | CASSPEGQGLRGYTF | TGTGCCAGCTCACCCGAGGGACAGGGATTGCGTGGCTACACCTTC
TRBJ2-5 | . | once | TRBV13 | CASSLVGGGGSGPDKETQYF | TGTGCCAGCAGCTTAGTCGGTGGGGGAGGTAGCGGACCCGATAAAGAGACCCAGTACTTC
TRBJ2-5 | . | . | TRBV7-8 | CAWSDQYQETQYF | TGTGCCTGGAGTGACCAGTACCAAGAGACCCAGTACTTC
TRBJ1-5 | . | many | TRBV20-1 | CSARDPGRGDNQPQHF | TGCAGTGCTAGAGATCCCGGACGGGGAGACAATCAGCCCCAGCATTTT
TRBJ1-6 | . | many | TRBV15 | CATSRVQNYNSPLHF | TGTGCCACCAGCAGAGTGCAGAACTATAATTCACCCCTCCACTTT
TRBJ2-7 | . | few | TRBV6-1 | CASSRQLQNYEQYF | TGTGCCAGCAGCCGACAGCTCCAGAATTACGAGCAGTACTTC
TRBJ1-5 | . | many | TRBV28 | CASSLRLRAQPQHF | TGTGCCAGCAGTTTACGTCTTAGGGCTCAGCCCCAGCATTTT
TRBJ2-6 | . | . | TRBV27 | CASSSDRIVSGANVLTF | TGTGCCAGCAGTTCCGACAGGATCGTCTCTGGGGCCAACGTCCTGACTTTC
TRBJ1-1 | . | . | TRBV6-5 | CASSYGGVYTEAFF | TGTGCCAGCAGTTACGGGGGGGTTTACACTGAAGCTTTCTTT
TRBJ2-2 | TRBD2 | . | TRBV6-1 | CASGWSGGPIGELFF | TGTGCCAGCGGCTGGTCGGGAGGGCCCATCGGGGAGCTGTTTTTT
TRBJ2-7 | . | many | TRBV20-1 | CSARDLASVYEQYF | TGCAGTGCTAGAGATTTGGCTAGCGTCTACGAGCAGTACTTC
TRBJ1-3 | . | many | TRBV4-1 | CASSQEGVRSGNTIYF | TGCGCCAGCAGCCAAGAGGGGGTTCGATCTGGAAACACCATATATTTT
TRBJ2-5 | . | many | TRBV10-3 | CAISGGQETQYF | TGTGCCATCAGTGGTGGCCAAGAGACCCAGTACTTC
TRBJ2-7 | . | . | TRBV15 | CATSRDRGASSYEQYF | TGTGCCACCAGCAGAGATCGCGGCGCTAGCTCCTACGAGCAGTACTTC
TRBJ2-5 | . | many | TRBV15 | CATSRDHKETQYF | TGTGCCACCAGCAGAGATCACAAAGAGACCCAGTACTTC
TRBJ2-7 | . | many | TRBV6-2/TRBV6-3 | CASKDTTYEQYF | TGTGCCAGCAAGGACACTACCTACGAGCAGTACTTC
TRBJ1-1 | . | once | TRBV6-1 | CASRDHRVPFF | TGTGCCAGCAGAGACCACAGGGTACCTTTCTTT
TRBJ1-2 | . | many | TRBV4-2 | CASSQDRGGRSGYTF | TGTGCCAGCAGCCAAGATCGAGGGGGGCGATCTGGCTACACCTTC
TRBJ2-5 | . | few | TRBV2 | CASSVGGGIETQYF | TGTGCCAGCAGTGTCGGTGGGGGAATAGAGACCCAGTACTTC
TRBJ1-2 | . | . | TRBV12-3/TRBV12-4 | CASSSTPYYGYTF | TGTGCCAGCAGCAGCACACCTTACTATGGCTACACCTTC
TRBJ2-7 | . | . | TRBV19 | CASLRDLDYEQYF | TGTGCCAGTCTTCGGGACTTAGACTACGAGCAGTACTTC
TRBJ2-5 | . | many | TRBV19 | CASSTGFRQETQYF | TGTGCCAGTTCTACAGGGTTCCGCCAAGAGACCCAGTACTTC
TRBJ2-7 | TRBD1 | . | TRBV7-2 | CASSFGQVGYEQYF | TGTGCCAGCAGCTTCGGACAGGTCGGCTACGAGCAGTACTTC
TRBJ1-5 | . | many | TRBV6-4 | CASSPRSGALSNQPQHF | TGTGCCAGCAGCCCTCGTTCGGGGGCATTGAGCAATCAGCCCCAGCATTTT
TRBJ2-5 | . | . | TRBV6-1 | CASRVSGETQYF | TGTGCCAGCAGGGTCAGTGGCGAGACCCAGTACTTC
TRBJ2-2 | . | . | TRBV28 | CASLRGNTGELFF | TGTGCCAGCTTAAGGGGAAACACCGGGGAGCTGTTTTTT
TRBJ1-5 | TRBD1 | many | TRBV24-1 | CATNGAGQGRASNQPQHF | TGTGCCACCAACGGGGCGGGACAGGGGAGAGCAAGCAATCAGCCCCAGCATTTT
TRBJ2-5 | . | . | TRBV11-3 | CASSSRYQGETQYF | TGTGCCAGCAGTTCACGGTACCAGGGGGAGACCCAGTACTTC
TRBJ2-7 | TRBD1 | . | TRBV28 | CASSLRPGQGNYEQYF | TGTGCCAGCAGTTTAAGGCCGGGACAGGGGAACTACGAGCAGTACTTC
TRBJ1-1 | TRBD1 | few | TRBV28 | CASSAGQGVTEAFF | TGTGCCAGCAGTGCCGGACAGGGGGTCACTGAAGCTTTCTTT
TRBJ2-5 | TRBD2 | . | TRBV7-2 | CASSSSIAGGRETQYF | TGTGCCAGCAGCTCCTCAATAGCGGGGGGGCGAGAGACCCAGTACTTC
TRBJ1-1 | . | many | TRBV19 | CASSSDGGRTEAFF | TGTGCCAGTAGTTCAGACGGGGGACGTACTGAAGCTTTCTTT
TRBJ2-5 | TRBD2 | . | TRBV2 | CASSEWREAAETQYF | TGTGCCAGCAGTGAATGGCGGGAGGCCGCGGAGACCCAGTACTTC